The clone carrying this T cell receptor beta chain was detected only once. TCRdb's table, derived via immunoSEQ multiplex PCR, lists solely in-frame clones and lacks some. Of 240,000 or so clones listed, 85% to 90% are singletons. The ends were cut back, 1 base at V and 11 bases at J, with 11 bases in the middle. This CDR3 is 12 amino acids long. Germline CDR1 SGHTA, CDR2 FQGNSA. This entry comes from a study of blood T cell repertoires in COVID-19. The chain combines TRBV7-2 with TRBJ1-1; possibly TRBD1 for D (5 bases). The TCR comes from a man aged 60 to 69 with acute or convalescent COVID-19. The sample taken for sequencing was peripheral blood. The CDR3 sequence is CASSLGDGGAFF. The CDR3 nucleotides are TGTGCCAGCAGCTTAGGGGACGGAGGGGCTTTCTTT.